A selection of T cell receptor beta chains follows, all from one sample in a study of PD-1 blockade in classical Hodgkin lymphoma. Data came from immunoSEQ multiplex PCR; TCRdb stores just in-frame clones and leaves some out. The data hold over 70,000 clones, with 89% observed a single time. Sample: peripheral blood mononuclear cells (PBMCs), taken at baseline. The receptors originated from a human donor with classical Hodgkin lymphoma. CDR3s include the opening cysteine and the closing phenylalanine or tryptophan. Fields, in order: D gene, V gene, CDR3 length, clone size, J gene, CDR3 DNA, CDR3 protein. The D gene is left open where the match is weak. For some rows the clone size is stated as once, few or many, or as a class when expanded; others skip it.

>NA|TRBV28|14|once|TRBJ2-7
TGTGCCAGCAGGATCGTAACAGACTCCTACGAGCAGTACTTC
CASRIVTDSYEQYF
>TRBD1|TRBV29-1|14|NA|TRBJ1-1
TGCAGCACCATACCGGGACAGGGGCCGTCTGAAGCTTTCTTT
CSTIPGQGPSEAFF
>TRBD2|TRBV9|16|NA|TRBJ2-5
TGTGCCAGCAGCGTACTCGGGACTAGAGTACAAGAGACCCAGTACTTC
CASSVLGTRVQETQYF
>NA|TRBV7-6|15|NA|TRBJ2-3
TGTGCCAGCAGCTTACGGGTCTTGGGGACAGATACGCAGTATTTT
CASSLRVLGTDTQYF
>TRBD1|TRBV4-3|13|NA|TRBJ2-7
TGCGCCAGCAGCCAAACACAGGGGGGCGAGCAGTACTTC
CASSQTQGGEQYF
>TRBD1|TRBV5-8|15|NA|TRBJ1-5
TGTGCCAGCACCACAGGGACAGGGATTAATCAGCCCCAGCATTTT
CASTTGTGINQPQHF
>TRBD1|TRBV19|16|NA|TRBJ1-5
TGTGCCAGTACCGAGGGACAGGGAATTGGCAATCAGCCCCAGCATTTT
CASTEGQGIGNQPQHF
>TRBD2|TRBV27|17|NA|TRBJ2-1
TGTGCCAGCAGTCGTCTAGCGGGAGGGCCCTCGTACAATGAGCAGTTCTTC
CASSRLAGGPSYNEQFF
>NA|TRBV29-1|13|NA|TRBJ1-1
TGCAGCTTCGGACTTACAGCGAGCACTGAAGCTTTCTTT
CSFGLTASTEAFF
>NA|TRBV28|14|NA|TRBJ1-1
TGTGCCAGTCGTGGGGCTCCCACTAACACTGAAGCTTTCTTT
CASRGAPTNTEAFF
>NA|TRBV2|16|once|TRBJ2-7
TGTGCCAGCAGCCCTAGGATAGCGGCTAGCTCCTACGAGCAGTACTTC
CASSPRIAASSYEQYF
>TRBD2|TRBV5-1|13|NA|TRBJ2-1
TGCGCCAGCAGCAGTCGGGGGGGCGGTGAGCAGTTCTTC
CASSSRGGGEQFF
>NA|TRBV9|14|NA|TRBJ2-7
TGTGCCAGCAGCGTAGAGGCCTATTCCTACGAGCAGTACTTC
CASSVEAYSYEQYF
>NA|TRBV25-1|15|NA|TRBJ1-1
TGTGCCAGCAGTGAATATGAGTACGGGGGCACTGAAGCTTTCTTT
CASSEYEYGGTEAFF